This entry lists 30 T cell receptor beta chains sequenced from one sample in a study of cytomegalovirus exposure and HLA in healthy donors (dated by TCRdb to about 2017). Library generation was performed with the immunoSEQ multiplex PCR assay. TCRdb re-hosts the immuneACCESS table, in-frame sequences only. Its copies lack some clones; in the studies checked, an unresolved V gene accounts for under half of them, and the cause for the rest is not known. This sample holds roughly 100,000 clones; less than 95% were observed only once. The ten largest clones represent roughly 0.89% of the sample. Source material: PBMCs. These receptor sequences come from a young woman in good health and CMV-seronegative.

Here the CDR3 reads CASSFAGTEAFF. DNA for the CDR3: TGCGCCAGCAGCTTTGCAGGGACAGAAGCTTTCTTT. This chain links TRBV5-1 with TRBJ1-1; the D gene is possibly TRBD1 (6 bases). Germline V gives CDR1 SGHRS, CDR2 YFSETQ. The CDR3 runs to 12 residues. Between the trimmed V and J ends, which lost 2 bases and 8 bases, there was a span of 10 bases.

The V and J genes are TRBV27 and TRBJ2-7, with 7 nucleotides matching TRBD2. V shed 6 bases, J shed 5 bases, and the junction held 4 bases outside the gene matches. Germline CDR1 reads MNHEY; CDR2 reads SMNVEV (reference sequence). The CDR3 sequence is 12 residues long. CDR3 loop: CASSRTSNEQYF. The CDR3 DNA follows: TGTGCCAGCAGCCGGACTAGTAACGAGCAGTACTTC.

The chain couples TRBV21-1 to TRBJ2-1; the DNA was not used to check the table's D call, TRBD1. TRBV21-1 constitutes a pseudogene. The CDR3 runs to 12 residues. For the CDR3, the DNA is TGTGCCAGCAGCAAGGCAGGGGGTGAGCAGTTCTTC. Encoded protein: CASSKAGGEQFF.

CDR3 coding DNA: TGTGCCAGCAGTGACGTGGGACTAGCGGGATCTGGATCCTACGAGCAGTACTTC. Residues: CASSDVGLAGSGSYEQYF. The chain recombines TRBV6-1 with TRBJ2-7; the match to TRBD2 covers 13 bases. Per the germline V gene, CDR1 is MNHNS and CDR2 is SASEGT. The CDR3 length is 18 residues. Trimming took 3 bases from V and 1 from J; bases not matched to a gene: 9.

The table lists this clone with a few counts. This CDR3 is CASSPRADSQAYTEAFF. Here the CDR3 DNA reads TGTGCCAGCAGCCCCCGGGCTGACAGTCAAGCTTACACTGAAGCTTTCTTT. The V gene is TRBV5-5, the J gene TRBJ1-1; D is perhaps TRBD1 (5 bases). Germline V gene data show CDR1 as SGHKS and CDR2 as YYEKEE (reference sequence). Trimming took 4 bases from V and 3 from J, leaving 22 bases between them. The CDR3 has 17 residues.

The V call is TRBV5-5, the J call TRBJ2-7; 8 bases line up with TRBD2. The trim removed 3 bases at V and 0 bases at J, leaving 14 bases unmatched. The length of the CDR3 is 18 residues. The germline CDR1 and CDR2 sequences are SGHKS and YYEKEE (reference sequence). CDR3 coding DNA: TGTGCCAGCAGCTCGGACCGGACTAGCTCACTTAGCTCCTACGAGCAGTACTTC. Translated, it gives CASSSDRTSSLSSYEQYF.

This chain joins TRBV10-3 and TRBJ1-1, with D possibly being TRBD1 (5 bases). This CDR3 is 13 amino acids long. V lost 4 bases and J 2 bases, leaving 8 bases between the germline ends. The V gene's germline CDR1 is ENHRY and CDR2 SYGVKD. CDR3 DNA sequence: TGTGCCATCAGTGGGACATTCAACACTGAAGCTTTCTTT. As protein: CAISGTFNTEAFF.

J is TRBJ1-4 and V is TRBV5-1; the match to TRBD1 covers 10 bases. V lost 5 bases and J lost 8; bases outside the gene matches: 9. This CDR3 spans 15 amino acids. From germline, CDR1 is SGHRS and CDR2 YFSETQ. CDR3 nucleotides: TGCGCCAGCAGGCGGCTCGGGACAGGGGAAGAAAAACTGTTTTTT. Translating gives CASRRLGTGEEKLFF. The complete variable domain, with remaining parts taken from reference TRBV5-1 and TRBJ1-4, reads KAGVTQTPRYLIKTRGQQVTLSCSPISGHRSVSWYQQTPGQGLQFLFEYFSETQRNKGNFPGRFSGRQFSNSRSEMNVSTLELGDSALYLCASRRLGTGEEKLFFGSGTQLSVL.

The rearrangement uses TRBV9 and TRBJ2-7; the match to TRBD1 covers 9 bases. Germline assignment: CDR1 SGDLS and CDR2 YYNGEE. This CDR3 is 14 amino acids long. With V trimmed by 3 bases and J by 3 bases, 4 bases remained unmatched. CDR3 amino acids: CASSAGQGIYEQYF. The CDR3 nucleotides are TGTGCCAGCAGCGCCGGACAGGGGATCTACGAGCAGTACTTC.

The chain uses TRBV12-5 and TRBJ2-1, with D maybe TRBD1 (5 bases). CDR3 length equals 15 residues. V gave up 1 base and J gave up 0 bases, with 7 bases separating them. Germline CDR1 reads LGHNT; CDR2 reads FRNRAP. CDR3: CASGLGQSSYNEQFF. CDR3 DNA sequence: TGTGCTAGTGGTTTGGGACAGAGCTCCTACAATGAGCAGTTCTTC.

V usage is TRBV30 and J usage is TRBJ1-1; TRBD1 agrees at 8 bases. Germline CDR1 reads GTSNPN; CDR2 reads SVGIG (reference sequence). This CDR3 spans 12 amino acids. V trimming: 2 bases; J trimming: 7 bases; junction bases outside the gene matches: 3. In nucleotides, the CDR3 is TGTGCCTGGAGTTCAACAGGGGGTGAAGCTTTCTTT. Protein: CAWSSTGGEAFF.

The chain is built from TRBV5-1 and TRBJ1-1, with 7 bases identical to TRBD1. This CDR3 spans 15 amino acids. CDR1 SGHRS and CDR2 YFSETQ come from the germline V gene. After removal of 3 bases from V and 4 bases from J, the junction contained 9 bases not matched to a gene. CDR3 nucleotides: TGCGCCAGCAGCTCCGGTACAGGGGAATCCACTGAAGCTTTCTTT. Its protein product is CASSSGTGESTEAFF.

This chain joins TRBV5-1 and TRBJ2-7; D perhaps matches TRBD1 (6 bases). The CDR3 loop spans 14 amino acids. The germline gives CDR1 SGHRS, CDR2 YFSETQ. Trimming pared 4 bases from V and 5 bases from J, leaving 16 bases between. The CDR3 DNA sequence: TGCGCCAGCAGCCCGGACAGCCTCCAGAACGAGCAGTACTTC. Translation gives CASSPDSLQNEQYF.

The chain has TRBV6-1 and TRBJ1-1; D unresolved. The CDR3 has 15 residues. Trimming took off 5 bases at V and 1 base at J, with 14 bases between the two ends. The germline CDR1 and CDR2 sequences are MNHNS and SASEGT. The DNA for the CDR3 is TGTGCCAGCAGTCCGTATGACGAGGGGAACACTGAAGCTTTCTTT. Its protein product is CASSPYDEGNTEAFF.

This rearrangement joins TRBV5-8 to TRBJ1-4, with D possibly matching TRBD1 (5 bases). The V end lost 4 bases, the J end lost 3 bases, and 16 bases lay between the germline ends. CDR3 length: 16 amino acids. In germline, CDR1 is SGHTS, CDR2 YDEGEE. CDR3 sequence reads: CASSPNRGKANEKLFF. CDR3 in DNA: TGTGCCAGCAGCCCAAATCGGGGGAAGGCTAATGAAAAACTGTTTTTT.

This clone was seen once. The J gene is TRBJ2-1, the V gene TRBV18; 11 bases are shared with TRBD2. V shed 6 bases and J 4 bases; nucleotides not matched to a gene: 5. CDR1 and CDR2 from the germline V gene are KGHSH and LQKENI. This CDR3 is 15 amino acids long. The CDR3 loop reads CASSFRLAGYNEQFF. The CDR3 region has the DNA TGTGCCAGCTCTTTTCGACTAGCGGGATACAATGAGCAGTTCTTC.

The chain couples TRBV4-3 to TRBJ1-2; 8 bases map to TRBD1. This CDR3 spans 14 amino acids. Germline V gives CDR1 LGHNA, CDR2 YSLEER. With 4 bases clipped from V and 3 bases from J, the junction kept 4 bases outside the gene matches. The chain's CDR3 is CASSPQGADYGYTF. As DNA, the CDR3 is TGCGCCAGCAGCCCCCAGGGGGCGGACTATGGCTACACCTTC.

V is TRBV4-3 and J is TRBJ2-7; D perhaps matches TRBD2 (7 bases). CDR1 is LGHNA and CDR2 is YSLEER in the germline V gene. V shed 3 bases and J shed 7 bases, with 28 bases lying between them. This CDR3 region has 18 residues. In DNA, the CDR3 is TGCGCCAGCAGCCAGGCGCAGGGGTCGGGGGGCCCTGAGGGGGAGCAGTACTTC. Translation: CASSQAQGSGGPEGEQYF.

The J gene is TRBJ2-1, the V gene TRBV5-1; D perhaps matches TRBD1 (6 bases). CDR3 length: 13 amino acids. Trimming removed 2 bases from V and 7 bases from J, with 10 bases in between. Germline V lookup: CDR1 SGHRS, CDR2 YFSETQ. CDR3 nucleotide sequence: TGCGCCAGCAGCTTTAAACAGGGAAATGAGCAGTTCTTC. Amino acids: CASSFKQGNEQFF.

The chain uses TRBV5-1 and TRBJ1-1; tentatively, D is TRBD1 (6 bases). V lost 4 bases and J 4 bases, leaving 14 bases between the germline ends. Germline V gives CDR1 SGHRS, CDR2 YFSETQ. The CDR3 spans 14 residues. The CDR3 reads CASSRTDGPTEAFF. The CDR3 DNA sequence: TGCGCCAGCAGCCGGACAGACGGGCCCACTGAAGCTTTCTTT.

This chain connects TRBV11-2 to TRBJ2-3; D perhaps matches TRBD2 (7 bases). The germline V and J ends were trimmed by 6 bases and 0 bases, with 13 bases remaining between them. The CDR3 consists of 15 residues. CDR1 is SGHAT, CDR2 FQNNGV, per germline. The CDR3 coding sequence is TGTGCCAGCAGGCCCCCGGGGGGCAGCACAGATACGCAGTATTTT. Translated, it gives CASRPPGGSTDTQYF.

The chain employs TRBV30 and TRBJ1-2; D gene unclear. V lost 0 bases to trimming and J lost 5 bases, with 16 bases between them. The CDR3 extends over 15 amino acids. The germline V gene encodes CDR1 GTSNPN and CDR2 SVGIG (reference sequence). For the CDR3, the DNA is TGTGCCTGGAGTGTACGTGGTTCCTTTAGATATGGCTACACCTTC. This translates into CAWSVRGSFRYGYTF.

The chain joins TRBV2 to TRBJ1-1, with D possibly matching TRBD1 (5 bases). Germline V gene sequence: CDR1 SNHLY, CDR2 FYNNEI. Trimming pared 2 bases from V and 1 base from J, leaving 17 bases between. The CDR3 sequence is 17 residues long. The CDR3 DNA reads as TGTGCCAGCAGTGAAATCGGGGGGTGGCAGCCGAACACTGAAGCTTTCTTT. Translating gives CASSEIGGWQPNTEAFF.

J is TRBJ2-2 and V is TRBV9; the match to TRBD1 covers 8 bases. Trimming removed 3 bases from V and 4 bases from J; junction bases left unmatched: 8. The length of the CDR3 is 16 residues. Germline V gives CDR1 SGDLS, CDR2 YYNGEE. The CDR3 DNA reads TGTGCCAGCAGCGAATGGACAGGGATGCGCACCGGGGAGCTGTTTTTT. Translation gives CASSEWTGMRTGELFF.

This chain uses TRBV19 with TRBJ1-2; perhaps TRBD1 as D (6 bases). The V end lost 7 bases, the J end lost 4 bases, and 13 bases lay between the germline ends. The CDR3 totals 13 residues. Germline V gene lookup returns CDR1 LNHDA and CDR2 SQIVND (reference sequence). The CDR3 DNA sequence: TGTGCCAGTACCACACAGGGTGGCTATGGCTACACCTTC. This translates into CASTTQGGYGYTF.

As regards this clone: Other DNA sequences in the sample encode the same CDR3. The genes are TRBV10-3 and TRBJ2-7; possibly TRBD1 for D (5 bases). V was trimmed by 0 bases and J by 0 bases, leaving 6 bases between them. Germline CDR1 ENHRY, CDR2 SYGVKD. The CDR3 is 14 residues long. The CDR3: CAISESDSSYEQYF. CDR3 DNA sequence: TGTGCCATCAGTGAGTCCGACAGCTCCTACGAGCAGTACTTC.

The chain carries TRBV5-1 and TRBJ2-5, with 8 bases fitting TRBD1. There are 14 residues in the CDR3. Germline-derived CDR1 and CDR2 are SGHRS and YFSETQ. The ends lost 5 bases at V and 3 bases at J; junction bases unmatched: 6. CDR3 loop: CASRAGGWEETQYF. The CDR3 coding sequence is TGCGCCAGCAGGGCAGGGGGCTGGGAAGAGACCCAGTACTTC.

This rearrangement joins TRBV5-1 to TRBJ1-2; D is perhaps TRBD1 (6 bases). Trimming cost V 2 bases and J 7 bases, with 12 bases left between them. The CDR3 covers 13 residues. Germline values: CDR1 SGHRS, CDR2 YFSETQ. The CDR3 DNA sequence: TGCGCCAGCAGCTTACAGGGATTTGGTGGCTACACCTTC. Protein sequence: CASSLQGFGGYTF. The entire variable domain, with the rest obtained from reference TRBV5-1 and TRBJ1-2, is as follows: KAGVTQTPRYLIKTRGQQVTLSCSPISGHRSVSWYQQTPGQGLQFLFEYFSETQRNKGNFPGRFSGRQFSNSRSEMNVSTLELGDSALYLCASSLQGFGGYTFGSGTRLTVV.

J is TRBJ2-7 and V is TRBV6-1; TRBD2 matches 7 bases. J was trimmed by 1 base and V by 3 bases; bases with no gene match: 6. The CDR3 extends over 15 amino acids. CDR1 is MNHNS, CDR2 SASEGT, per germline. The CDR3 sequence: CASSDETGGSYEQYF. Here the CDR3 DNA reads TGTGCCAGCAGTGACGAAACGGGAGGTTCCTACGAGCAGTACTTC.

This chain's CDR3 is CASSEALEGETQYF. The DNA for the CDR3 is TGTGCCAGCAGTGAGGCCTTAGAGGGAGAGACCCAGTACTTC. This sequence joins TRBV2 and TRBJ2-5, with D possibly being TRBD2 (5 bases). This CDR3 is 14 amino acids long. V dropped 3 bases and J dropped 4 bases, with 12 bases sitting between them. Germline CDR1 and CDR2: SNHLY and FYNNEI.